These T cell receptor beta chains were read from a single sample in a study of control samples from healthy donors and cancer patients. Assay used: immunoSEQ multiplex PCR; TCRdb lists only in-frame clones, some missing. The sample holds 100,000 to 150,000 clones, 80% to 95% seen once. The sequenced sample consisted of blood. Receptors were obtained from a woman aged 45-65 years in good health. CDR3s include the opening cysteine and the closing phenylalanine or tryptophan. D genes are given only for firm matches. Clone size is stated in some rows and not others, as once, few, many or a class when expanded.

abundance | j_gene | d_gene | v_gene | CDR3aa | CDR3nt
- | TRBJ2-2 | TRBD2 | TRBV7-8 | CASNPVAGDTGELFF | TGTGCCAGTAATCCAGTGGCGGGAGACACCGGGGAGCTGTTTTTT
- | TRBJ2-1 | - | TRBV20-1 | CSASDQGHEQFF | TGCAGTGCTAGTGACCAGGGCCATGAGCAGTTCTTC
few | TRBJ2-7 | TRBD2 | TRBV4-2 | CASSQVGTSSYEQYF | TGTGCCAGCAGCCAAGTAGGGACTAGCTCCTACGAGCAGTACTTC
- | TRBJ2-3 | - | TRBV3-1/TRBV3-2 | CASSPSSGSADTQYF | TGTGCCAGCAGCCCCTCCAGCGGGTCCGCAGATACGCAGTATTTT
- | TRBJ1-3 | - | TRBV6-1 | CASSDTGRGNTIYF | TGTGCCAGCAGTGATACAGGGCGGGGAAACACCATATATTTT
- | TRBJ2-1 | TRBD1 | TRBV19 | CASSIRGQGYNEQFF | TGTGCCAGTAGTATTAGGGGACAGGGGTACAATGAGCAGTTCTTC
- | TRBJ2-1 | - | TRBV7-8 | CASSLPGGYNEQFF | TGTGCCAGCAGCCTACCCGGGGGTTACAATGAGCAGTTCTTC
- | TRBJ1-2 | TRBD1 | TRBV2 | CASIADRGLTGYTF | TGTGCCAGCATTGCGGACAGGGGGCTAACTGGCTACACCTTC
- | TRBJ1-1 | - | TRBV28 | CASSSLWLQGTEAFF | TGTGCCAGCAGCTCCCTGTGGCTCCAGGGCACTGAAGCTTTCTTT
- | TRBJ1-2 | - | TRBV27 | CASSLGGAGGYTF | TGTGCCAGCAGTCTCGGAGGGGCTGGTGGCTACACCTTC
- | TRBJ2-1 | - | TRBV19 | CASSIARTVNNEQFF | TGTGCCAGTAGTATAGCAAGGACAGTTAACAATGAGCAGTTCTTC
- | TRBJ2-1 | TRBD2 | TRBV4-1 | CASSPGTVRTSGYNEQFF | TGCGCCAGCAGCCCCGGGACAGTGCGGACTAGCGGGTACAATGAGCAGTTCTTC
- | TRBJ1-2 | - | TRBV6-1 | CASSESGRYGYTF | TGTGCCAGCAGTGAATCAGGGCGCTATGGCTACACCTTC
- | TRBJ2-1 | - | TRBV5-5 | CASSSEVVNNEQFF | TGTGCCAGCAGCTCGGAAGTAGTTAACAATGAGCAGTTCTTC
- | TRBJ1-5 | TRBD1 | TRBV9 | CASSIRDRWGEPQHF | TGTGCCAGCAGCATTCGGGACAGGTGGGGAGAGCCCCAGCATTTT
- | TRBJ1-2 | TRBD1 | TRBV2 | CASPTGEGYGYTF | TGTGCCAGCCCTACAGGGGAAGGGTATGGCTACACCTTC
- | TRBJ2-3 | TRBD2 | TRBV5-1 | CASSPATRTSGTDTQYF | TGCGCCAGCAGCCCGGCGACGAGGACTAGCGGCACAGATACGCAGTATTTT
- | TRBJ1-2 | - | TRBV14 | CASSQVRGSYGYTF | TGTGCCAGCAGCCAAGTGAGGGGGTCTTATGGCTACACCTTC
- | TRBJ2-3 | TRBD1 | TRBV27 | CASSLLRDRGGDTQYF | TGTGCCAGCAGTTTACTCCGGGACAGGGGGGGAGATACGCAGTATTTT
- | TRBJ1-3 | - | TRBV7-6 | CASSSPRVSGNTIYF | TGTGCCAGCAGCTCTCCTCGAGTCTCTGGAAACACCATATATTTT
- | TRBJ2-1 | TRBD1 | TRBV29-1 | CSGKTARPGQKYNEQFF | TGCAGCGGAAAAACTGCTAGACCGGGACAGAAATACAATGAGCAGTTCTTC
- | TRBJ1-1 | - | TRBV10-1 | CASSESRVPGLNTEAFF | TGCGCCAGCAGTGAGTCGAGGGTCCCGGGACTGAACACTGAAGCTTTTTTT
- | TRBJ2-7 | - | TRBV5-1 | CASSLTTNSYEQYF | TGCGCCAGCAGCCTGACGACTAACAGTTACGAGCAGTACTTC
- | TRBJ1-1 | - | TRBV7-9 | CASSETGFTEAFF | TGTGCCAGCAGCGAAACAGGGTTCACTGAAGCTTTCTTT
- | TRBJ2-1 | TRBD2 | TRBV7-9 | CASRARTSGALNEQFF | TGTGCCAGCAGGGCACGCACTAGCGGGGCCCTCAATGAGCAGTTCTTC
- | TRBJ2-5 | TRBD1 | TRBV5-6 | CASSFEGTAQETQYF | TGTGCCAGCAGCTTTGAGGGGACAGCCCAAGAGACCCAGTACTTC
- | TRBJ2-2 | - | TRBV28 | CASSAPGATGELFF | TGTGCCAGCAGTGCTCCGGGGGCCACCGGGGAGCTGTTTTTT
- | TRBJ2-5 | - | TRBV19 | CASSRSRQETQYF | TGTGCCAGTAGTCGGAGCAGACAAGAGACCCAGTACTTC
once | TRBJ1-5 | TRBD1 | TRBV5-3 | CARSLAGTGGIQPQHF | TGTGCCAGAAGCTTAGCGGGGACAGGGGGGATCCAGCCCCAGCATTTT
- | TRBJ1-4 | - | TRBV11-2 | CASSLAPRGAREKLFF | TGTGCCAGCAGCTTAGCGCCTCGGGGGGCGAGGGAAAAACTGTTTTTT
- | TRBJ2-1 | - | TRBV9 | CASSGGGNQYNEQFF | TGTGCCAGCAGCGGAGGGGGAAATCAGTACAATGAGCAGTTCTTC
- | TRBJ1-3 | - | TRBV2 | CASSELDRLLGNTIYF | TGTGCCAGCAGTGAACTTGACAGGCTCCTGGGAAACACCATATATTTT